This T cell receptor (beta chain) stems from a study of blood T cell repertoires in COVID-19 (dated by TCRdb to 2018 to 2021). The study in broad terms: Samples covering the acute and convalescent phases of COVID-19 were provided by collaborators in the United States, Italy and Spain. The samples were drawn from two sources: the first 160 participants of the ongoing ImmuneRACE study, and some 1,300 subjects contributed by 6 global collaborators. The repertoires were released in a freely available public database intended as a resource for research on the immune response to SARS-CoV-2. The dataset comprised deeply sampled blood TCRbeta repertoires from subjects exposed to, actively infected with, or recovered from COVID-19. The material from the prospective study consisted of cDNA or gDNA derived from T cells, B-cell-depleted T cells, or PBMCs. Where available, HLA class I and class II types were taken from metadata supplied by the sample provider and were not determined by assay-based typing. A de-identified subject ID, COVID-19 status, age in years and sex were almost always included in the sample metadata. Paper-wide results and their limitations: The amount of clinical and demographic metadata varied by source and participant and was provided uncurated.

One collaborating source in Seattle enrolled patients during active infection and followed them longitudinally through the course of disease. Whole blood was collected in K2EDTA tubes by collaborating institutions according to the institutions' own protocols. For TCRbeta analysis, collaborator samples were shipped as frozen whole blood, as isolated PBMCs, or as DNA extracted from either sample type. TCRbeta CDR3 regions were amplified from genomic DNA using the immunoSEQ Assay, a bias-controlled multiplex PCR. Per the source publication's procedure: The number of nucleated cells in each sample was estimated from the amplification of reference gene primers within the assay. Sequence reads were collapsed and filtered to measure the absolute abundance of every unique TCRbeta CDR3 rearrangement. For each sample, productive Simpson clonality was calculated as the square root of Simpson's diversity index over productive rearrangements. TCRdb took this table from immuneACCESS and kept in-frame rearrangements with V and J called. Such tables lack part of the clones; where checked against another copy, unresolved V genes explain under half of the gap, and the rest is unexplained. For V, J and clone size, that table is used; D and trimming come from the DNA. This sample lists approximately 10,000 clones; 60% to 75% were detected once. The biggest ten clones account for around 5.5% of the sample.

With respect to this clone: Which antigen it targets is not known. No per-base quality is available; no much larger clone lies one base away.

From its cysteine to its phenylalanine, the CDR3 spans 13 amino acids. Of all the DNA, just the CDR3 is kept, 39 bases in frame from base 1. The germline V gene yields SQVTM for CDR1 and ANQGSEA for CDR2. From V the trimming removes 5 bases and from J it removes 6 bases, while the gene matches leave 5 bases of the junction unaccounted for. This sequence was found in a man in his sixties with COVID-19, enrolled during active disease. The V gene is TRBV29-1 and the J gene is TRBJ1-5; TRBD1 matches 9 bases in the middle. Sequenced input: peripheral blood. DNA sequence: TGCAGCGTTTCGGGACAGGGTGGTCAGCCCCAGCATTTT. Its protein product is CSVSGQGGQPQHF.